This T cell receptor beta chain was found in a study of blood T cell repertoires in COVID-19. Study details: Samples representing acute and convalescent COVID-19 were sourced from the United States, Italy and Spain. T cells, B-cell-depleted T cells, or PBMCs supplied cDNA or gDNA.

Under the authors' procedure: Amplification with reference gene primers provided the estimates of nucleated cell counts. The table came from immunoSEQ multiplex PCR; TCRdb's copy has only in-frame clones and leaves some out. V and J calls and clone size follow that table, whereas D and trimming were derived from the DNA. The repertoire holds over 150,000 clones, with 90% as singletons. Germline CDR1 is LNHDA and CDR2 is SQIVND (reference sequence). Trimming cost V 2 bases and J 7 bases, with 17 bases left between them. CDR3 length: 16 residues. The sequenced sample consisted of peripheral blood. The clonotype comes from a man between 45 and 60 years old with acute or convalescent COVID-19. This chain uses TRBV19 with TRBJ1-4, with D possibly matching TRBD1 (6 bases). For the CDR3, the DNA is TGTGCCAGTAGTATACCAGGGGCGCGGGGGTCTGAAAAACTGTTTTTT. It codes for CASSIPGARGSEKLFF. The complete variable domain, with remaining parts taken from reference TRBV19 and TRBJ1-4, reads DGGITQSPKYLFRKEGQNVTLSCEQNLNHDAMYWYRQDPGQGLRLIYYSQIVNDFQKGDIAEGYSVSREKKESFPLTVTSAQKNPTAFYLCASSIPGARGSEKLFFGSGTQLSVL.